These T cell receptor beta chains were read from a single sample in a study of blood T cell repertoires in COVID-19. TCRdb's copy holds only in-frame clones and misses some; the assay was immunoSEQ multiplex PCR. This table holds about 260,000 clones, 87% found once. The source material was peripheral blood. The receptor set was obtained from a woman aged 40 to 50 who had recovered from COVID-19. The CDR3 runs from the conserved cysteine through the conserved F or W. D genes are given only for firm matches. Clone size appears in some rows only: once, few, many, or a class for an expanded clone.

>.|.|TRBJ1-2|TRBV21-1
TGTGCCAGCAGCAAAGTAAGGGCAGGGTCCAGCTATGGCTACACCTTC
CASSKVRAGSSYGYTF
>.|.|TRBJ2-3|TRBV6-5
TGTGCCACCAACAGGGCTGGTGATACGCAGTATTTT
CATNRAGDTQYF
>once|TRBD2|TRBJ2-3|TRBV7-3
TGTGCCAGCACCCCGGGGAGGGGCACAGATACGCAGTATTTT
CASTPGRGTDTQYF
>.|.|TRBJ2-7|TRBV21-1
TGTGCCAGCCGCGGCAGCCTCCTCCACGAGCAGTACTTC
CASRGSLLHEQYF
>.|TRBD1|TRBJ1-6|TRBV4-1
TGCGCCAGCAGCCAGGGACAGGGAGGATACTCACCCCTCCACTTT
CASSQGQGGYSPLHF
>.|TRBD1|TRBJ2-7|TRBV5-5
TGTGCCAGCCGGAGGAGGCAGGGGGCATTGCACCCCTCCTACGAGCAGTACTTC
CASRRRQGALHPSYEQYF
>once|.|TRBJ1-6|TRBV3-1/TRBV3-2
TGTGCCAGCAGCCAAGCGGCAGGTAATTCACCCCTCCACTTT
CASSQAAGNSPLHF
>many|TRBD1|TRBJ1-4|TRBV4-2
TGTGCCAGCAGCTACAGGACAGGGGATGGTGAAAAACTGTTTTTT
CASSYRTGDGEKLFF
>.|TRBD1|TRBJ1-1|TRBV6-5
TGTGCCAGCAGTCAGGACAGGGTGAACACTGAAGCTTTCTTT
CASSQDRVNTEAFF
>few|TRBD1|TRBJ2-1|TRBV6-2/TRBV6-3
TGTGCCAGCAGCTCCCGGACAGGGGGCTCCTACAATGAGCAGTTCTTC
CASSSRTGGSYNEQFF
>.|TRBD1|TRBJ2-3|TRBV7-9
TGTGCCAGCATCGGGACAGTGAGCACAGATACGCAGTATTTT
CASIGTVSTDTQYF
>.|TRBD1|TRBJ1-2|TRBV6-5
TGTGCCAGCAGTCAAAACAGGGGAGGCGGCTACACCTTC
CASSQNRGGGYTF
>.|.|TRBJ1-1|TRBV27
TGTGCCAGCAGTGCAACAGGGCGGGGGGCTTTCTTT
CASSATGRGAFF
>.|.|TRBJ2-3|TRBV6-2/TRBV6-3
TGTGCCAGCAGTTACTGGCAGGCAGATACGCAGTATTTT
CASSYWQADTQYF
>.|.|TRBJ1-2|TRBV7-2
TGTGCCAGCAGCTTAGCGCGACAGGCCTACACCTTC
CASSLARQAYTF
>.|.|TRBJ1-1|TRBV4-1
TGCGCCAGCAGCCAATTACAGGGTAACACTGAAGCTTTCTTT
CASSQLQGNTEAFF
>.|.|TRBJ2-1|TRBV18
TGTGCCAGCTCACCATTGAACCGCTACAGCTATGAGCAGTTCTTC
CASSPLNRYSYEQFF
>.|.|TRBJ1-4|TRBV5-1
TGCGCCAGCAGCTTATGGGCGGGGGAGCGAGAAAAACTGTTTTTT
CASSLWAGEREKLFF
>.|TRBD1|TRBJ2-3|TRBV24-1
TGTGCCACCAGCCGGGGACAGGGGCACACAGATACGCAGTATTTT
CATSRGQGHTDTQYF
>.|.|TRBJ1-6|TRBV6-5
TGTGCCAGCAGACTGGGAGGGGAGAATTCACCCCTCCACTTT
CASRLGGENSPLHF
>few|.|TRBJ1-5|TRBV6-2/TRBV6-3
TGTGCCAGCAGCCCCCATGGCAATAGCAATCAGCCCCAGCATTTT
CASSPHGNSNQPQHF
>.|.|TRBJ2-4|TRBV5-5
TGTGCCAGCAGCTTGGGGGGATTAGCGGCTCTAGCCAAAAACATTCAGTACTTC
CASSLGGLAALAKNIQYF
>.|.|TRBJ1-2|TRBV5-1
TGCGCCAGCTGTCTGGTGGGCTCGTATGGCTACACCTTC
CASCLVGSYGYTF
>.|.|TRBJ1-2|TRBV5-6
TGTGCCAGCAGCTTGGCAGGGGCGAGCTACACCTTC
CASSLAGASYTF
>.|TRBD2|TRBJ2-2|TRBV5-1
TGCGCCAGCAGCTTGGCAGGAACTAGCGGCTACACCGGGGAGCTGTTTTTT
CASSLAGTSGYTGELFF
>.|TRBD1|TRBJ2-4|TRBV12-5
TGTGCTAGTGGTTTGCTGTCCCGGGACAGGGCGTCCGTTAAAAACATTCAGTACTTC
CASGLLSRDRASVKNIQYF
>.|.|TRBJ2-5|TRBV6-5
TGTGCCAGCAGTTACTCGAGGGTAGGGGAGACCCAGTACTTC
CASSYSRVGETQYF
>.|.|TRBJ1-5|TRBV2
TGTGCCAGCAGTGAAGAGGAGAGGGTAAGAAATCAGCCCCAGCATTTT
CASSEEERVRNQPQHF
>once|TRBD1|TRBJ2-5|TRBV7-9
TGTGCCAGCAGCTTAGGGGACAGATTCCAAGAGACCCAGTACTTC
CASSLGDRFQETQYF
>.|.|TRBJ1-2|TRBV2
TGTGCCAGCAGGAGGGAGGGCTCGGGGGGCTACACCTTC
CASRREGSGGYTF
>.|.|TRBJ1-2|TRBV6-5
TGTGCCAGCAGAGAGCCAGGAGGGTCCCACTATGGCTACACCTTC
CASREPGGSHYGYTF
>once|TRBD1|TRBJ2-1|TRBV12-3/TRBV12-4
TGTGCCAGCAGTTGGCAGGGGGCAGGTGAGCAGTTCTTC
CASSWQGAGEQFF
>.|.|TRBJ2-1|TRBV6-5
TGTGCCAGCAGTTACTCGATGGCAAATTACAATGAGCAGTTCTTC
CASSYSMANYNEQFF
>.|.|TRBJ1-4|TRBV19
TGTGCCAGTAGTACCCAGTCTAATGAAAAACTGTTTTTT
CASSTQSNEKLFF
>.|.|TRBJ2-7|TRBV14
TGTGCCAGCAGCCCCACCCTCGGGCTAGCCGAGCAGTACTTC
CASSPTLGLAEQYF
>once|.|TRBJ2-3|TRBV10-3
TGTGCCATCAGTGCGAGGGCCGGGATGGATACGCAGTATTTT
CAISARAGMDTQYF